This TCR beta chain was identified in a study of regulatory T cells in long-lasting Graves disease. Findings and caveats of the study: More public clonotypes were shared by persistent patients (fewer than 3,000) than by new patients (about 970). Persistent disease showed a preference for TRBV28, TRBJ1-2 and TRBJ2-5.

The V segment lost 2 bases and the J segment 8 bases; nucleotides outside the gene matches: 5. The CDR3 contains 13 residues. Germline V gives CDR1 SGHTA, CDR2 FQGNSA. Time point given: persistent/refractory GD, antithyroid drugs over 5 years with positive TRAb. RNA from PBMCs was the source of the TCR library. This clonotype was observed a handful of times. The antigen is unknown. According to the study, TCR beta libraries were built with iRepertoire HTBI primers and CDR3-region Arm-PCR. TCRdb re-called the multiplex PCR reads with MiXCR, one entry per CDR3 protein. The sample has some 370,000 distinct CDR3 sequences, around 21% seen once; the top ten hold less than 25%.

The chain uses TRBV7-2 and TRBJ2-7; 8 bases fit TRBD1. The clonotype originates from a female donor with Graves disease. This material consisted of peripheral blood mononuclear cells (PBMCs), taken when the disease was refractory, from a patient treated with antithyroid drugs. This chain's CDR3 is CASSLWQGAKQYF. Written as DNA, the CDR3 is TGTGCCAGCAGCTTATGGCAGGGGGCAAAGCAGTACTTC.